These 9 T cell receptor beta chains originate from one sample sequenced in a study of T cells expressing NK-cell markers. From the 5' RACE reads, TCRdb lists one entry per CDR3 protein and no DNA. This sample lists more than 250,000 distinct CDR3 sequences; its ten largest clones have 0.39%. The specimen was blood T cells: a sorted CD56 or NKG2C T cell subset, CD4+ or CD8+ T cells, or bulk PBMC T cells (not recorded which). Source of these receptors: a man between 18 and 29 years old in good health.

The chain combines TRBV27 with TRBJ2-1. The germline V gene encodes CDR1 MNHEY and CDR2 SMNVEV (reference sequence). CDR3 length: 13 amino acids. The CDR3 sequence is CATTQVRPNEQFF.

This chain connects TRBV5-1 to TRBJ2-2; lacking DNA, the TRBD2 call made by TCRdb goes unchecked. In germline, CDR1 is SGHRS, CDR2 YFSETQ. The CDR3 loop spans 17 amino acids. CDR3 sequence reads: CASKVGSGSLSTGELFF.

The chain has TRBV5-6 and TRBJ2-1. CDR3 length equals 12 residues. Germline V gene sequence: CDR1 SGHDT, CDR2 YYEEEE. The CDR3: CASSFLGKEQFF.

The V and J genes are TRBV18 and TRBJ1-1. Germline V lookup: CDR1 KGHSH, CDR2 LQKENI. The CDR3 covers 15 residues. The CDR3 loop is CASSLAQVMNTEAFF.

The gene calls are TRBV18 and TRBJ2-1; TCRdb indicates TRBD1, and absent DNA this call remains unverified. The CDR3 is 16 amino acids. Germline CDR1 and CDR2: KGHSH and LQKENI. This CDR3 is CASSPLGQGAYNEQFF.

This rearrangement joins TRBV20-1 to TRBJ2-1. The germline V gene has CDR1 DFQATT and CDR2 SNEGSKA (reference sequence). CDR3 length: 14 residues. This CDR3 is CSARMGRSNNEQFF.

V is TRBV18 and J is TRBJ2-1; TCRdb's D gene call, TRBD2, goes unchecked for lack of DNA. Germline V gene lookup returns CDR1 KGHSH and CDR2 LQKENI. CDR3 length equals 13 residues. The CDR3: CASSSRADNEQFF.

CDR3 residues: CASTASTAKQETQYF. V gene TRBV12-3 or TRBV12-4 combines with J gene TRBJ2-5. The CDR3 contains 15 residues.

V usage is TRBV20-1 and J usage is TRBJ2-5; absent DNA, TCRdb's TRBD2 call cannot be checked. The V gene's germline CDR1 is DFQATT and CDR2 SNEGSKA (reference sequence). The CDR3 loop spans 15 amino acids. The CDR3: CSARVAREGSETQYF.